The next 26 T cell receptor beta chains were all read from a single sample in a study of T cells expressing NK-cell markers. Reprocessing the 5' RACE reads, TCRdb reports a single entry for every CDR3 protein and omits DNA. This table holds roughly 180,000 distinct CDR3 sequences. The sequenced sample was blood T cells: a sorted CD56 or NKG2C T cell subset, CD4+ or CD8+ T cells, or bulk PBMC T cells (not recorded which). The receptors derive from a woman aged 18 to 75 in good health.

The V and J genes are TRBV12-3 or TRBV12-4 and TRBJ2-3; TCRdb selects TRBD1, and the lack of DNA leaves this call unchecked. The CDR3 consists of 14 residues. The CDR3 loop is CASSLVQGVDTQYF.

The V and J genes are TRBV12-3 or TRBV12-4 and TRBJ1-4. This CDR3 is 13 amino acids long. CDR3 sequence: CASSLQNNEKLFF.

The V gene is TRBV6-1, the J gene TRBJ1-2; lacking DNA, the TRBD1 call made by TCRdb goes unchecked. The germline V gene has CDR1 MNHNS and CDR2 SASEGT. CDR3 length: 13 amino acids. The CDR3 loop is CASSEGTGGGYTF.

The chain couples TRBV4-1 to TRBJ2-1; the TRBD2 assignment by TCRdb is unverifiable without DNA. CDR1 and CDR2 from the germline V gene are MGHRA and YSYEKL. The CDR3 runs 16 residues. Here the CDR3 reads CASSQVGAGGPNEQFF.

The chain links TRBV10-3 to TRBJ2-3; TCRdb's D gene call, TRBD1, goes unchecked for lack of DNA. This CDR3 region has 14 residues. CDR1 and CDR2 from the germline V gene are ENHRY and SYGVKD. The CDR3 loop reads CAIRSGQGADTQYF.

V and J are TRBV7-2 and TRBJ1-6; TCRdb selects TRBD1, and the lack of DNA leaves this call unchecked. This CDR3 region has 14 residues. The germline V gene encodes CDR1 SGHTA and CDR2 FQGNSA. CDR3 region: CASSYLGEYSPLHF.

The chain has TRBV12-3 or TRBV12-4 and TRBJ2-1. CDR3 length: 15 residues. CDR3 protein: CASSFRPGTINEQFF.

The chain carries TRBV6-1 and TRBJ1-5; TCRdb calls TRBD1, which cannot be checked without DNA. Germline CDR1 MNHNS, CDR2 SASEGT. The CDR3 length is 14 residues. CDR3 loop: CASSEGQGNQPQHF.

The chain couples TRBV5-5 to TRBJ1-1; TCRdb's D gene call, TRBD1, goes unchecked for lack of DNA. This CDR3 is built from 14 residues. From germline, CDR1 is SGHKS and CDR2 YYEKEE (reference sequence). CDR3 residues: CASSRTGGNTEAFF.

The CDR3 protein is CASSLGLSFNGELFF. V is TRBV13 and J is TRBJ2-2. CDR1 and CDR2 (germline): PRHDT, FYEKMQ (reference sequence). The CDR3 covers 15 residues.

This chain links TRBV3-1 with TRBJ2-1; as DNA is missing, the TRBD2 call by TCRdb cannot be tested. The CDR3 is 15 amino acids. Per the germline V gene, CDR1 is LGHDT and CDR2 is YNNKEL (reference sequence). This chain's CDR3 is CASSQEVRGYNEQFF.

The chain carries TRBV30 and TRBJ1-1; TCRdb proposes TRBD1, but this gene call is untestable without DNA. Germline V gene data show CDR1 as GTSNPN and CDR2 as SVGIG (reference sequence). The length of the CDR3 is 13 residues. CDR3 amino acids: CAWSVGGGTEAFF.

The chain uses TRBV12-3 or TRBV12-4 and TRBJ2-1; TCRdb's D call of TRBD1 is untestable without DNA. The CDR3 contains 11 residues. CDR3 sequence reads: CASSLAGRQFF.

The chain is built from TRBV5-4 and TRBJ2-2. Germline loops: CDR1 SGHNT, CDR2 YYREEE (reference sequence). The CDR3 spans 15 residues. The CDR3 reads CASSFFLLGSGELFF. Using reference TRBV5-4 and TRBJ2-2 for the parts outside the CDR3, the full variable domain is ETGVTQSPTHLIKTRGQQVTLRCSSQSGHNTVSWYQQALGQGPQFIFQYYREEENGRGNFPPRFSGLQFPNYSSELNVNALELDDSALYLCASSFFLLGSGELFFGEGSRLTVL.

The V call is TRBV20-1, the J call TRBJ2-7; TCRdb lists TRBD1, though no DNA is available to test this call. The germline V gene has CDR1 DFQATT and CDR2 SNEGSKA (reference sequence). This CDR3 has 13 amino acids. The CDR3 protein is CSARQGKTYEQYF.

The rearrangement joins TRBV28 to TRBJ2-5; TCRdb reports TRBD1, a call that lacks DNA to check it against. This CDR3 region has 14 residues. CDR1 is MDHEN and CDR2 is SYDVKM in the germline V gene. This CDR3 is CASSSTGGWETQYF.

J is TRBJ2-5 and V is TRBV7-2; lacking DNA, the TRBD2 call made by TCRdb goes unchecked. This CDR3 region has 14 residues. Germline V gene sequence: CDR1 SGHTA, CDR2 FQGNSA. This CDR3 is CASSFRDYVETQYF.

This chain connects TRBV2 to TRBJ2-7; the TCRdb D gene call, TRBD2, has no DNA to confirm it. The germline CDR1 and CDR2 sequences are SNHLY and FYNNEI. The CDR3 totals 15 residues. This CDR3 reads CASSEESGRAGEQYF.

The CDR3 sequence: CASSPDSGRSQAFF. The V call is TRBV9, the J call TRBJ1-1. Germline CDR1 is SGDLS and CDR2 is YYNGEE. The CDR3 has 14 amino acids.

The V and J genes are TRBV2 and TRBJ1-6. CDR1 is SNHLY and CDR2 is FYNNEI in the germline V gene. The CDR3 extends over 14 amino acids. CDR3 sequence reads: CASSSLGSNSPLHF.

The J gene is TRBJ2-1, the V gene TRBV2; the D call of TRBD2 rests on TCRdb alone, since no DNA is present to check it. The CDR3 covers 16 residues. From germline, CDR1 is SNHLY and CDR2 FYNNEI. The CDR3 loop reads CASSGNGLAFGDEQFF.

V gene TRBV12-3 or TRBV12-4 combines with J gene TRBJ1-4; the TCRdb D gene call, TRBD1, has no DNA to confirm it. The CDR3 is 15 amino acids. The CDR3 region is CASSRLGIGGEKLFF.

The chain uses TRBV20-1 and TRBJ2-1; the D call of TRBD2 rests on TCRdb alone, since no DNA is present to check it. Germline V gives CDR1 DFQATT, CDR2 SNEGSKA (reference sequence). The CDR3 is 14 residues long. CDR3 residues: CSARRGGALDEQFF.

The chain employs TRBV5-1 and TRBJ1-2; there is no DNA to check the TCRdb D call of TRBD1. The CDR3 loop spans 15 amino acids. Germline V gene data show CDR1 as SGHRS and CDR2 as YFSETQ. This chain's CDR3 is CASSADRGSNYGYTF.

V usage is TRBV7-6 and J usage is TRBJ2-2; lacking DNA, the TRBD1 call made by TCRdb goes unchecked. The germline V gene encodes CDR1 SGHVS and CDR2 FNYEAQ. The CDR3 loop spans 16 amino acids. The CDR3 protein is CASSLAGGARAGELFF.

V and J are TRBV10-3 and TRBJ1-3; TCRdb outputs TRBD1, but without DNA this stays unchecked. The germline V gene encodes CDR1 ENHRY and CDR2 SYGVKD. The CDR3 sequence is 14 residues long. The CDR3 reads CAIRHRDRVDTIYF.